Below, 10 T cell receptor beta chains from the same sample are listed, as sequenced in a study of blood T cells in healthy people across ages (dated by TCRdb to 2014 to 2015). Libraries came from 5' RACE. TCRdb lists the instrument as Illumina HiSeq 2500. The second PCR ran for about 6 to 12 cycles and used a J-beta primer mix along with a sample-barcoded 5' primer. Using fastp at Q25 and MiXCR, TCRdb reprocessed the public reads and kept productive beta chains. One record per CDR3 amino acid sequence lists the most common genes and DNA. Within this sample are about 730,000 distinct CDR3 sequences, with around 40% of them counted one time only. The ten largest make up 20% to 25% of the sample. The sequenced sample was blood. These receptors all come from a woman between 55 and 75 years old in good health.

This clonotype has just a few counts. The chain uses TRBV18 and TRBJ2-5; D is possibly TRBD1 (6 bases). The CDR3 covers 14 residues. The V end was cut by 6 bases, the J end by 3 bases, with 14 bases between. Germline assignment: CDR1 KGHSH and CDR2 LQKENI. Here the CDR3 reads CASSPTGHEETQYF. As DNA, the CDR3 is TGTGCCAGCTCCCCGACAGGACACGAAGAGACCCAGTACTTC. Full variable domain (remainder filled in from reference TRBV18 and TRBJ2-5): NAGVMQNPRHLVRRRGQEARLRCSPMKGHSHVYWYRQLPEEGLKFMVYLQKENIIDESGMPKERFSAEFPKEGPSILRIQQVVRGDSAAYFCASSPTGHEETQYFGPGTRLLVL.

This clonotype was counted between two and nine times. This chain uses TRBV6-1 with TRBJ2-7; D may correspond to TRBD1 or TRBD2 (5 bases each). The CDR3 sequence is 13 residues long. The germline gives CDR1 MNHNS, CDR2 SASEGT. V dropped 5 bases and J dropped 5 bases, with 13 bases sitting between them. The CDR3 region is CASSSPGGHEQYF. The CDR3 bases are TGTGCCAGCAGTTCCCCTGGGGGACACGAGCAGTACTTC.

The V gene is TRBV4-2, the J gene TRBJ2-7, with 12 bases that match TRBD2. V gave up 0 bases and J gave up 4 bases; unmatched junction bases: 13. CDR3 length: 19 residues. From germline, CDR1 is LGHNA and CDR2 YNFKEQ. The CDR3 sequence: CASSQDGLAGGRGDYEQYF. CDR3 bases: TGTGCCAGCAGCCAAGATGGCCTAGCGGGGGGGAGAGGAGATTACGAGCAGTACTTC.

CDR3 protein: CASSATGREPQHF. CDR3 DNA: TGTGCCAGCAGCGCCACAGGGAGGGAGCCCCAGCATTTT. This chain connects TRBV7-2 to TRBJ1-5; possible D gene TRBD1, 6 bases. Germline values: CDR1 SGHTA, CDR2 FQGNSA. The CDR3 is made up of 13 amino acids. Trimming shortened V by 5 bases and J by 8 bases, and 13 bases separated the two germline ends.

This clonotype was counted between two and nine times. The CDR3 is CAISDRGGQETQYF. The CDR3 DNA reads TGTGCCATCAGTGACAGGGGCGGCCAAGAGACCCAGTACTTC. J is TRBJ2-5 and V is TRBV10-3; D is possibly TRBD1 (6 bases). The V gene's germline CDR1 is ENHRY and CDR2 SYGVKD. V was clipped by 3 bases and J by 1 base, with 9 bases between them. CDR3 length: 14 amino acids.

This chain links TRBV18 with TRBJ2-3; 8 bases map to TRBD2. V lost 4 bases, J lost 2 bases, and 5 bases stayed unmatched. The CDR3 covers 15 residues. Germline loops: CDR1 KGHSH, CDR2 LQKENI. The CDR3 sequence: CASSRSGDFTDTQYF. The CDR3, as DNA: TGTGCCAGCTCACGTAGCGGGGACTTCACAGATACGCAGTATTTT.

V gene TRBV24-1 combines with J gene TRBJ1-5; the D gene is possibly TRBD1 (5 bases). Germline lookup yields CDR1 KGHDR and CDR2 SFDVKD. Deletions cut 3 bases from V and 2 bases from J, with 16 bases between. There are 17 residues in the CDR3. The CDR3 region is CATSDLPTRGGNQPQHF. Written as DNA, the CDR3 is TGTGCCACCAGTGATCTCCCAACGAGGGGTGGCAATCAGCCCCAGCATTTT.

The genes are TRBV20-1 and TRBJ2-3; 7 bases fit TRBD2. CDR1 DFQATT and CDR2 SNEGSKA come from the germline V gene (reference sequence). The junction had 16 bases not matched to a gene; V was cut back by 0 bases and J by 1 base. The length of the CDR3 is 19 residues. The CDR3 reads CSARDQGGGYVEGTDTQYF. The CDR3 nucleotides are TGCAGTGCTAGAGATCAGGGCGGGGGTTATGTCGAGGGCACAGATACGCAGTATTTT.

The gene calls are TRBV9 and TRBJ1-6; D call uncertain. Trimming cost V 2 bases and J 0 bases, with 12 bases left between them. The CDR3 totals 17 residues. CDR1 and CDR2 from the germline V gene are SGDLS and YYNGEE. The CDR3 DNA reads TGTGCCAGCAGCGTGGACGGAATTAGCTCCTATAATTCACCCCTCCACTTT. It translates to CASSVDGISSYNSPLHF.

This clonotype was observed at least ten times. This chain uses TRBV18 with TRBJ2-3; D may be TRBD1 (5 bases). CDR3 length equals 15 residues. The germline V gene encodes CDR1 KGHSH and CDR2 LQKENI. V lost 3 bases and J lost 3, with 13 bases in between. The CDR3 region is CASSPRVTGTDTQYF. CDR3 bases: TGTGCCAGCTCACCCAGGGTTACCGGGACAGATACGCAGTATTTT. Filled out from reference TRBV18 and TRBJ2-3, the complete variable domain reads NAGVMQNPRHLVRRRGQEARLRCSPMKGHSHVYWYRQLPEEGLKFMVYLQKENIIDESGMPKERFSAEFPKEGPSILRIQQVVRGDSAAYFCASSPRVTGTDTQYFGPGTRLTVL.